In this sample, the clone carrying this TCR beta chain turned up many times. This sample was taken from a study of low-dose radiotherapy and immunotherapy resistance in tumors. On the study more broadly: Patients took aspirin (300 mg orally, daily) for four cycles beginning at cycle 1 day 1.

This CDR3 region has 14 residues. Trimming removed 3 bases from V and 5 bases from J, with 14 bases in between. Looked up from germline, CDR1 is SEHNR and CDR2 is FQNEAQ (reference sequence). TRAV- and TRBV-specific primers were used for first-strand cDNA, which covered alpha and beta chains. The authors amplified TCRs for approximately 18 PCR cycles with a constant-region primer and a V-primer adapter. TCRdb reanalysed the reads using MiXCR and keeps one entry per CDR3 protein. The data contain 65,000 to 90,000 distinct CDR3 sequences, under 20% of them seen just once; the ten biggest clones take up approximately 6%. As to time point: before trial treatment. Nivolumab, ipilimumab, aspirin, low-dose cyclophosphamide and low-dose radiotherapy were all administered to the donors. Inclusion covered patients whose advanced solid tumors lacked tumor-infiltrating lymphocytes.

Sequencing was performed on PBMCs, taken before treatment. This sequence joins TRBV7-9 and TRBJ2-7; TRBD2 might be the D (5 bases). The receptor was derived from a male donor with prostate cancer. The CDR3 bases are TGTGCCAGCAGCTTCGGCTTAGCGCCCGACGAGCAGTACTTC. It codes for CASSFGLAPDEQYF.